This T cell receptor (beta chain) was retrieved from a study of chemoradiotherapy in HPV16-positive cancers. At the level of the study: Two HPV16-positive patients' cells yielded candidate HPV-specific clones and common motifs. The study, taken as a whole, reports: During treatment, candidate HPV-specific clones and E7-related motifs expanded in tumor.

Over chemoradiotherapy, repertoires were sampled more than once. The method was immunoSEQ multiplex PCR; TCRdb's version includes in-frame clones alone and lacks a portion of them. The repertoire consists of approximately 32,000 clones, with 80% to 90% occurring once and the leading ten covering about 3.4%. CDR1 and CDR2 (germline): SGHDT, YYEEEE. With 3 bases removed from V and 15 bases from J, the gap between germline ends came to 21 bases. The CDR3 has 14 amino acids. This clone has just a few counts. As yet, its antigen is unknown. Sequences were derived from blood, sampled from a patient who underwent chemoradiotherapy. The gene calls are TRBV5-6 and TRBJ1-4; D remains unclear. The sequence was collected from a human donor with HPV-associated anogenital cancer. CDR3 nucleotides: TGTGCCAGCAGCTCCCGGGCCCGCCAACTTGGATTGTTTTTT. As protein: CASSSRARQLGLFF.